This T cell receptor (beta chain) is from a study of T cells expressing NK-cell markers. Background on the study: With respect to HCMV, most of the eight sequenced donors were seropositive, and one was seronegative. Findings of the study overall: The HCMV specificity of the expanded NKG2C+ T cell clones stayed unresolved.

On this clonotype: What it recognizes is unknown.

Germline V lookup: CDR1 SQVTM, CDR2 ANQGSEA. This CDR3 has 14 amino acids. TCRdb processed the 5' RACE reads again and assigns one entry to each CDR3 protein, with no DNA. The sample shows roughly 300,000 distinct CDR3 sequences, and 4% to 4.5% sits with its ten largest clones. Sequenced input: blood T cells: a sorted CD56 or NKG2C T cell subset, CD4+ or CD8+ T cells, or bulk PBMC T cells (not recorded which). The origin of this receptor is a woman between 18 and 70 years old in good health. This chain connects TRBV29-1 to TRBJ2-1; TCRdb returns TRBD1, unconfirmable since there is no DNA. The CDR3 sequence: CSVFDREPYNEQFF.